These 27 T cell receptor beta chains share one sample of origin, sequenced in a study of blood T cell repertoires in COVID-19. Assay used: immunoSEQ multiplex PCR; TCRdb lists only in-frame clones, some missing. The sample yields more than 90,000 clones, around 90% seen once. The sequenced sample consisted of peripheral blood. Receptor source: a human donor in a cohort sampled during active COVID-19.

This clone has more than one count but fewer than ten. V gene TRBV5-5 combines with J gene TRBJ1-1; no reliable D call. CDR3 length: 13 residues. Germline V CDR1 and CDR2: SGHKS, YYEKEE (reference sequence). The V gene lost 3 bases and the J gene lost 6 bases, with 12 bases spanning the gap. In DNA form, the CDR3 reads TGTGCCAGCAGCTCAAGGAGAAATGCTGAAGCTTTCTTT. This gives the protein CASSSRRNAEAFF.

The chain uses TRBV14 and TRBJ2-7; 7 nucleotides line up with TRBD1. Per germline, CDR1 SGHDN and CDR2 FVKESK. Trimming took 5 bases from V and 4 from J; bases not matched to a gene: 5. CDR3 length: 13 residues. The CDR3 protein is CASSRGHKYEQYF. The CDR3 coding sequence is TGTGCCAGCAGCAGGGGGCACAAATACGAGCAGTACTTC. Drawing the rest from reference TRBV14 and TRBJ2-7, the complete variable domain is EAGVTQFPSHSVIEKGQTVTLRCDPISGHDNLYWYRRVMGKEIKFLLHFVKESKQDESGMPNNRFLAERTGGTYSTLKVQPAELEDSGVYFCASSRGHKYEQYFGPGTRLTVT.

The chain joins TRBV7-9 to TRBJ2-7, with D possibly TRBD2 on 6 matching bases. From germline, CDR1 is SEHNR and CDR2 FQNEAQ (reference sequence). The CDR3 spans 14 residues. The ends were cut back, 4 bases at V and 5 bases at J, with 15 bases in the middle. The CDR3 loop reads CASSSRGTNDEQYF. The CDR3 DNA reads as TGTGCCAGCAGCTCCCGGGGGACGAACGACGAGCAGTACTTC. The whole variable domain, filled in from reference TRBV7-9 and TRBJ2-7, reads DTGVSQNPRHKITKRGQNVTFRCDPISEHNRLYWYRQTLGQGPEFLTYFQNEAQLEKSRLLSDRFSAERPKGSFSTLEIQRTEQGDSAMYLCASSSRGTNDEQYFGPGTRLTVT.

This clone was counted only a few times. The J gene is TRBJ1-4, the V gene TRBV6-5, with TRBD1 identical over 8 bases. This CDR3 is built from 14 residues. Germline-derived CDR1 and CDR2 are MNHEY and SVGAGI. V lost 2 bases, J lost 8 bases, and 4 bases stayed unmatched. CDR3 protein: CASSYRQGREKLFF. DNA of the CDR3: TGTGCCAGCAGTTACCGACAGGGGAGGGAAAAACTGTTTTTT.

The chain combines TRBV28 with TRBJ1-2; 9 bases are a match to TRBD1. The CDR3 contains 14 residues. Germline V gene lookup returns CDR1 MDHEN and CDR2 SYDVKM. Trimming cost V 5 bases and J 3 bases; bases outside gene matches: 4. The CDR3, as DNA: TGTGCCAGCAGTCTGGGACAGGGTTACTATGGCTACACCTTC. Translation: CASSLGQGYYGYTF.

V usage is TRBV27 and J usage is TRBJ2-5; a possible D gene is TRBD1 (6 bases). Germline V gene data show CDR1 as MNHEY and CDR2 as SMNVEV (reference sequence). V was pared by 0 bases and J by 9 bases, with 20 bases between. The CDR3 spans 16 residues. CDR3 DNA: TGTGCCAGCAGTTTATCAAGGACAGTACCGTTGAGGGCCCAGTACTTC. Translation: CASSLSRTVPLRAQYF.

The CDR3 is CASSSGLAVAQETQYF. The CDR3 DNA reads as TGCGCCAGCAGCTCCGGACTAGCGGTAGCTCAAGAGACCCAGTACTTC. The chain combines TRBV5-1 with TRBJ2-5; 10 bases line up with TRBD2. Per the germline V gene, CDR1 is SGHRS and CDR2 is YFSETQ. The CDR3 is made up of 16 amino acids. Trimming at V came to 3 bases and at J to 2 bases, leaving 7 bases not matched to a gene.

This CDR3 is CASSYKGSAGANVLTF. CDR3 DNA sequence: TGTGCCAGCAGTTACAAGGGTAGCGCCGGGGCCAACGTCCTGACTTTC. The rearrangement links TRBV6-5 to TRBJ2-6; D is possibly TRBD2 (5 bases). The CDR3 runs 16 residues. The germline gives CDR1 MNHEY, CDR2 SVGAGI. V was shortened by 2 bases and J by 4 bases, with 12 bases between the two germline ends.

This clone has only a few counts. The V and J genes are TRBV18 and TRBJ2-7; 8 nucleotides line up with TRBD1. This CDR3 has 14 residues. The V gene end was trimmed by 1 base and the J gene end by 2 bases; junction bases not matched to a gene: 1. Germline V gene sequence: CDR1 KGHSH, CDR2 LQKENI. As DNA, the CDR3 is TGTGCCAGCTCACCACAGGACAGGGCCTACGAGCAGTACTTC. Its protein product is CASSPQDRAYEQYF.

Only one count was recorded for this clone. This rearrangement joins TRBV7-3 to TRBJ2-3, with 10 nucleotides matching TRBD2. This CDR3 comprises 21 residues. Germline-derived CDR1 and CDR2 are SGHTA and FQGTGA. V lost 5 bases, J lost 2 bases, and 22 bases stayed unmatched. The DNA of the CDR3 is TGTGCCAGCAGCCCCGTCGGGGCTAGCGGGGGACAACTGATGAACACAGATACGCAGTATTTT. This codes for CASSPVGASGGQLMNTDTQYF.

V usage is TRBV19 and J usage is TRBJ2-7; TRBD1 matches at 7 bases. Germline-derived CDR1 and CDR2 are LNHDA and SQIVND (reference sequence). Trimming cost V 8 bases and J 4 bases; bases outside gene matches: 8. The CDR3 has 13 amino acids. This CDR3 reads CASARQGVYEQYF. DNA of the CDR3: TGTGCCAGTGCCCGCCAGGGGGTGTACGAGCAGTACTTC.

This clone was seen more than once but under ten times. The rearrangement links TRBV28 to TRBJ1-5; 10 bases are shared with TRBD1. The trim removed 8 bases at V and 5 bases at J, leaving 9 bases unmatched. The germline V gene encodes CDR1 MDHEN and CDR2 SYDVKM. CDR3 size: 15 residues. The CDR3 loop reads CASWGGQGLHQPQHF. In DNA, the CDR3 is TGTGCCAGCTGGGGGGGACAGGGGTTGCATCAGCCCCAGCATTTT. Using reference TRBV28 and TRBJ1-5 for the parts outside the CDR3, the full variable domain is DVKVTQSSRYLVKRTGEKVFLECVQDMDHENMFWYRQDPGLGLRLIYFSYDVKMKEKGDIPEGYSVSREKKERFSLILESASTNQTSMYLCASWGGQGLHQPQHFGDGTRLSIL.

V and J are TRBV11-3 and TRBJ1-6; D gene ambiguous. The germline V gene encodes CDR1 SGHNT and CDR2 YENEEA. The CDR3 has 14 residues. V was shortened by 2 bases and J by 5 bases, with 7 bases between the two germline ends. CDR3 region: CASSLQANNSPLHF. The CDR3 nucleotides are TGTGCCAGCAGCTTACAGGCCAATAATTCACCCCTCCACTTT. The full variable domain, its missing parts supplied by reference TRBV11-3 and TRBJ1-6, is EAGVVQSPRYKIIEKKQPVAFWCNPISGHNTLYWYLQNLGQGPELLIRYENEEAVDDSQLPKDRFSAERLKGVDSTLKIQPAELGDSAVYLCASSLQANNSPLHFGNGTRLTVT.

This chain links TRBV7-8 with TRBJ1-5, with D perhaps TRBD1 (6 bases). CDR3 length: 15 residues. Looked up from germline, CDR1 is SGHVS and CDR2 is FQNEAQ. The V end lost 5 bases, the J end lost 3 bases, and 14 bases lay between the germline ends. The chain's CDR3 is CASSLNRASNQPQHF. DNA for the CDR3: TGTGCCAGCAGCCTCAACAGGGCCTCCAATCAGCCCCAGCATTTT.

The chain carries TRBV25-1 and TRBJ2-2; D unclear. This CDR3 spans 15 amino acids. The V gene's germline CDR1 is MGHDK and CDR2 SYGVNS. V was cut by 5 bases and J by 0 bases, with 10 bases left in between. DNA for the CDR3: TGTGCCAGCAGTCAGGTCCTTTCGAACACCGGGGAGCTGTTTTTT. Translating it yields CASSQVLSNTGELFF.

This clone appeared a single time. Other DNA sequences in the same sample also yield this CDR3. Written as DNA, the CDR3 is TGTGCCAGCAGCTTACTGGCAGGGGCCTACGAGCAGTACTTC. This encodes CASSLLAGAYEQYF. V gene TRBV11-2 combines with J gene TRBJ2-7; D perhaps matches TRBD1 (6 bases). The ends were cut back, 2 bases at V and 2 bases at J, with 10 bases in the middle. Germline CDR1 SGHAT, CDR2 FQNNGV. CDR3 length: 14 amino acids.

This chain links TRBV14 with TRBJ2-3; TRBD2 matches 7 bases. Germline CDR1 SGHDN, CDR2 FVKESK. This CDR3 comprises 15 residues. The J segment lost 0 bases and the V segment lost 2 bases, leaving 2 bases of the junction unmatched. The chain's CDR3 is CASSQLAASTDTQYF. The DNA of the CDR3 is TGTGCCAGCAGCCAACTAGCGGCTAGCACAGATACGCAGTATTTT.

This rearrangement joins TRBV20-1 to TRBJ2-1; D gene ambiguous. CDR1 DFQATT and CDR2 SNEGSKA come from the germline V gene (reference sequence). Deletions cut 5 bases from V and 9 bases from J, with 8 bases between. The CDR3 loop spans 10 amino acids. CDR3 in DNA: TGCAGTGCTCCCGTAGTTGAGCAGTTCTTC. Protein: CSAPVVEQFF.

The chain employs TRBV7-3 and TRBJ1-6, with no clear D. V lost 2 bases and J 6 bases, leaving 8 bases between the germline ends. The V gene's germline CDR1 is SGHTA and CDR2 FQGTGA. CDR3 length: 14 residues. The CDR3 coding sequence is TGTGCCAGCAGCTTAGGGTCGGGTAATTCACCCCTCCACTTT. Protein sequence: CASSLGSGNSPLHF. Using reference TRBV7-3 and TRBJ1-6 for the parts outside the CDR3, the full variable domain is GAGVSQTPSNKVTEKGKYVELRCDPISGHTALYWYRQSLGQGPEFLIYFQGTGAADDSGLPNDRFFAVRPEGSVSTLKIQRTERGDSAVYLCASSLGSGNSPLHFGNGTRLTVT.

The chain recombines TRBV19 with TRBJ1-5; 10 bases map to TRBD1. CDR1 LNHDA and CDR2 SQIVND come from the germline V gene (reference sequence). The junction had 19 bases not matched to a gene; V was cut back by 5 bases and J by 6 bases. The CDR3 contains 19 residues. Here the CDR3 reads CASSLFFGVDRGPGQPQHF. CDR3 in DNA: TGTGCCAGTAGTTTATTTTTCGGGGTTGACAGGGGGCCAGGTCAGCCCCAGCATTTT.

This clone was observed a handful of times. V is TRBV5-8 and J is TRBJ2-2; tentative D call: TRBD1 (5 bases). CDR3 length equals 14 residues. Trimming stripped 6 bases from V and 2 bases from J, with 11 bases between. CDR1 and CDR2 from the germline V gene are SGHTS and YDEGEE. The CDR3 protein is CASTPTANTGELFF. The CDR3 nucleotides are TGTGCCAGCACCCCGACAGCAAACACCGGGGAGCTGTTTTTT.

The chain links TRBV9 to TRBJ1-1; tentatively, D is TRBD1 (6 bases). Germline CDR1 and CDR2: SGDLS and YYNGEE. The CDR3 has 13 residues. V dropped 3 bases and J dropped 1 base, with 7 bases sitting between them. CDR3: CASSGTENTEAFF. DNA for the CDR3: TGTGCCAGCAGCGGGACAGAGAACACTGAAGCTTTCTTT.

This clone was seen once. The CDR3 spells CATSELTGELFF. The CDR3 region has the DNA TGTGCCACCAGTGAGCTAACCGGGGAGCTGTTTTTT. The chain carries TRBV24-1 and TRBJ2-2; D is ambiguous. With 4 bases removed from V and 5 bases from J, the gap between germline ends came to 4 bases. Germline V gene data show CDR1 as KGHDR and CDR2 as SFDVKD. The CDR3 contains 12 residues.

The rearrangement links TRBV19 to TRBJ1-4, with 8 bases identical to TRBD1. The CDR3 is 17 amino acids. J lost 7 bases, V lost 5 bases, and 15 bases had no gene match. Germline CDR1 reads LNHDA; CDR2 reads SQIVND (reference sequence). CDR3 DNA sequence: TGTGCCAGTAGTCGCCCAGTTTCCTTCGGGACAGGTGAAAAACTGTTTTTT. Translating gives CASSRPVSFGTGEKLFF.

The chain employs TRBV24-1 and TRBJ2-2; a weak D match, TRBD2 (6 bases). Germline-derived CDR1 and CDR2 are KGHDR and SFDVKD. The CDR3 contains 16 residues. The V end lost 10 bases, the J end lost 2 bases, and 19 bases lay between the germline ends. The CDR3 reads CATPTNGTGNTGELFF. The CDR3 DNA sequence: TGTGCCACTCCAACTAACGGGACTGGAAACACCGGGGAGCTGTTTTTT.

The chain uses TRBV4-1 and TRBJ2-3, with TRBD1 matching over 7 bases. Germline CDR1 MGHRA, CDR2 YSYEKL. V shed 2 bases and J 11 bases; nucleotides not matched to a gene: 4. This CDR3 contains 12 residues. CDR3 sequence reads: CASSQTGVRQYF. The CDR3 nucleotides read TGCGCCAGCAGCCAAACAGGGGTCAGGCAGTATTTT.

This clone was counted once. This chain connects TRBV3-1 (or the pseudogene TRBV3-2) to TRBJ1-4, with 10 positions matching TRBD1. Trimming took 4 bases from V and 8 from J; bases not matched to a gene: 10. CDR3 length: 16 amino acids. From germline, CDR1 is LGHDT and CDR2 YNNKEL (reference sequence). CDR3: CASSPRTGGSEEKLFF. The CDR3 coding sequence is TGTGCCAGCAGCCCCAGGACAGGGGGATCGGAAGAAAAACTGTTTTTT.